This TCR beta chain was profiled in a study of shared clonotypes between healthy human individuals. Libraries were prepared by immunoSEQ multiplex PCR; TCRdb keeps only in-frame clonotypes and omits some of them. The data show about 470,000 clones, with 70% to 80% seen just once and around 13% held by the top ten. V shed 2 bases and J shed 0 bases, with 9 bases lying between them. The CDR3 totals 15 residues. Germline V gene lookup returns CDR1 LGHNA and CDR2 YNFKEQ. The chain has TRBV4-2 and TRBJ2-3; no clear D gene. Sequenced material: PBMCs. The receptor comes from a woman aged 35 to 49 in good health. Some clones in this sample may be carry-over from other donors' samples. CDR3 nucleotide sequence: TGTGCCAGCAGCCAACAGACACTTAGCACAGATACGCAGTATTTT. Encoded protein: CASSQQTLSTDTQYF.